This T cell receptor beta chain stems from a study of sequential checkpoint blockade in melanoma. Study overall: Patients were randomized 1:1 to nivolumab-then-ipilimumab or ipilimumab-then-nivolumab first-line. After both sequences, patients received maintenance nivolumab.

Only in-frame clones appear in the TCRdb table, and some are missing; sequencing was by immunoSEQ multiplex PCR. Of about 4,800 clones listed, 70% to 85% are singletons. On this clone: The sample contains more than one DNA sequence encoding this CDR3.

The CDR3 has 16 amino acids. V trimming: 0 bases; J trimming: 4 bases; junction bases outside the gene matches: 6. Looked up from germline, CDR1 is LGHNA and CDR2 is YSLEER. The treatment here: randomized to nivolumab then ipilimumab (arm A) or the reverse (arm B). Patients had received no earlier DNA-damaging chemotherapy. Live CD3+CD8+ CD19− CD56− cells were sorted from PBMCs. This TCR was recovered from a human donor with melanoma. The J gene is TRBJ1-1, the V gene TRBV4-3; 9 bases align to TRBD1. The input for sequencing was CD8+ T cells sorted from blood (inferred from file names), taken from a patient given nivolumab and ipilimumab in sequence. The CDR3 loop reads CASSQEVQGASTEAFF. For the CDR3, the DNA is TGCGCCAGCAGCCAAGAGGTACAGGGGGCTTCCACTGAAGCTTTCTTT.